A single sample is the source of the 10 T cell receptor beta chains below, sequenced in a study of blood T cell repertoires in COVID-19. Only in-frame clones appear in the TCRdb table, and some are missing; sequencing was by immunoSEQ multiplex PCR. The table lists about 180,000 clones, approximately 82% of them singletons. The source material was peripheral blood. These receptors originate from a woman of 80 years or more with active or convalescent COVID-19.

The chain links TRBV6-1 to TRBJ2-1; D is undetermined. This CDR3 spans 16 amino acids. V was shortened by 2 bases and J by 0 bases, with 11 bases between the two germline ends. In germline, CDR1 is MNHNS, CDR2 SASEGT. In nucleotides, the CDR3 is TGTGCCAGCAGTGAACTCTCGGCGGTCTCCTACAATGAGCAGTTCTTC. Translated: CASSELSAVSYNEQFF.

CDR3 DNA: TGTGCCAGCAGCCAATGGGACACCGTTGAGCAGTACTTC. This codes for CASSQWDTVEQYF. The rearrangement uses TRBV7-2 and TRBJ2-7; D might be TRBD1 (6 bases). CDR3 length: 13 residues. V lost 5 bases and J 7 bases, leaving 15 bases between the germline ends. The germline V gene has CDR1 SGHTA and CDR2 FQGNSA.

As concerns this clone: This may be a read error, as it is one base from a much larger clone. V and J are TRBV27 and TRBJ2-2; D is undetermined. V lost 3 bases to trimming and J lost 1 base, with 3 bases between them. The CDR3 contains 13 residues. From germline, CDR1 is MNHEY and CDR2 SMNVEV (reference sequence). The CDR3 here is CASSFKNTGELFF. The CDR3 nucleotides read TGTGCCAGCAGTTTTAAGAACACCGGGGAGCTGTTTTTT.

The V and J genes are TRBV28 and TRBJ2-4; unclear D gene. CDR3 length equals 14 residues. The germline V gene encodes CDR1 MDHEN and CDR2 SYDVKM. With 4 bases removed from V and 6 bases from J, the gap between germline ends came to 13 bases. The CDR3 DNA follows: TGTGCCAGCAGTTCCCCCGGCAGGTCAAACATTCAGTACTTC. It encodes CASSSPGRSNIQYF.

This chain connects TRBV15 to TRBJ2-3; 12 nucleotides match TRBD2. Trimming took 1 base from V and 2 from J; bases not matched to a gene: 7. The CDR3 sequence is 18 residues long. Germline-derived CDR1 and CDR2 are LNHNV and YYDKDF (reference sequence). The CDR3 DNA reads TGTGCCACCAGCAGAGTACAGACTAGCGGGAGTAACACAGATACGCAGTATTTT. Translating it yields CATSRVQTSGSNTDTQYF.

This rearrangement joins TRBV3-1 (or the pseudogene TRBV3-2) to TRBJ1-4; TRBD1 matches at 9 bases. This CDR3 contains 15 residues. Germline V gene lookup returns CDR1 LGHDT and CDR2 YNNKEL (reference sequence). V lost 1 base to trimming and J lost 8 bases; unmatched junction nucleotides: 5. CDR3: CASSQGGTGTEKLFF. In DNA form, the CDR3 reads TGTGCCAGCAGCCAAGGGGGGACAGGGACCGAAAAACTGTTTTTT.

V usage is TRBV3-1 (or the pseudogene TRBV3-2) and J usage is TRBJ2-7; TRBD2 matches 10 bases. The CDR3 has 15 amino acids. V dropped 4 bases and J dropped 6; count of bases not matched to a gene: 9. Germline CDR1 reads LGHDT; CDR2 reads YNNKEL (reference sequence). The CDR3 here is CASSPKSGRAVEQYF. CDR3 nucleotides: TGTGCCAGCAGCCCAAAGAGCGGGAGGGCCGTCGAGCAGTACTTC.

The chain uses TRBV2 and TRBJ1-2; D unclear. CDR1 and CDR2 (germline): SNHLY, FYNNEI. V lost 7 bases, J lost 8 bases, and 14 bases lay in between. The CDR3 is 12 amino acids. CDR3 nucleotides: TGTGCCAGCAAATCAGACACGGGGGGCTACACCTTC. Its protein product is CASKSDTGGYTF.

The CDR3 loop is CASRSSGNTIYF. The CDR3 region has the DNA TGTGCCAGCAGGTCCAGTGGAAACACCATATATTTT. The genes are TRBV9 and TRBJ1-3; D not resolved. This CDR3 contains 12 residues. The V gene lost 5 bases and the J gene lost 3 bases, with 6 bases spanning the gap. Germline V gives CDR1 SGDLS, CDR2 YYNGEE.

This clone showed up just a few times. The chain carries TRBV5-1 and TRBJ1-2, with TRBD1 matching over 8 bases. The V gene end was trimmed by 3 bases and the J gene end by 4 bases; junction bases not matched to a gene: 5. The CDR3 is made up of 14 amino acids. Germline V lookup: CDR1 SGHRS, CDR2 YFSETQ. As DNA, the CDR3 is TGCGCCAGCAGCTCCGGGACAGGCCCCTATGGCTACACCTTC. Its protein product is CASSSGTGPYGYTF. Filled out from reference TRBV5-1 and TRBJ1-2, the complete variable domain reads KAGVTQTPRYLIKTRGQQVTLSCSPISGHRSVSWYQQTPGQGLQFLFEYFSETQRNKGNFPGRFSGRQFSNSRSEMNVSTLELGDSALYLCASSSGTGPYGYTFGSGTRLTVV.